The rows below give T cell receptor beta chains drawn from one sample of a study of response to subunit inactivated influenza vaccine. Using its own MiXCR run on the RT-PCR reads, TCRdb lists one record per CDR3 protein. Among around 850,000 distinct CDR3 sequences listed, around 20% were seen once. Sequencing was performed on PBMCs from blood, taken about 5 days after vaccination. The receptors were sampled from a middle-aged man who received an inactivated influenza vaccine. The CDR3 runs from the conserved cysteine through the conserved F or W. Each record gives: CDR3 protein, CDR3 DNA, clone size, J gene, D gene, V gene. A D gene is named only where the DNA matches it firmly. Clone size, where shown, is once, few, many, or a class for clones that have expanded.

CDR3 protein: CASSAGPGDYEQYF; CDR3 DNA: TGTGCCAGTAGTGCGGGTCCGGGGGACTACGAGCAGTACTTC; clone size: -; J gene: TRBJ2-7; D gene: -; V gene: TRBV19
CDR3 protein: CSAFRGGASETQYF; CDR3 DNA: TGCAGTGCTTTCCGCGGGGGGGCCTCGGAGACCCAGTACTTC; clone size: -; J gene: TRBJ2-5; D gene: TRBD2; V gene: TRBV20-1
CDR3 protein: CASNQPGTEWGGEQFF; CDR3 DNA: TGTGCCAGCAACCAACCCGGGACAGAATGGGGAGGGGAACAGTTCTTC; clone size: few; J gene: TRBJ2-1; D gene: -; V gene: TRBV6-2/TRBV6-3
CDR3 protein: CSASGQAAPQHF; CDR3 DNA: TGCAGTGCTAGTGGACAGGCTGCGCCCCAGCATTTT; clone size: few; J gene: TRBJ1-5; D gene: TRBD1; V gene: TRBV20-1
CDR3 protein: CSARWGAYEQYF; CDR3 DNA: TGCAGTGCACGGTGGGGGGCGTACGAGCAGTACTTC; clone size: many; J gene: TRBJ2-7; D gene: -; V gene: TRBV20-1
CDR3 protein: CASSQRDSHYEQYF; CDR3 DNA: TGTGCCAGCAGCCAGAGGGACAGCCACTACGAGCAGTACTTC; clone size: few; J gene: TRBJ2-7; D gene: TRBD1; V gene: TRBV7-9
CDR3 protein: CASRKGSGANVLTF; CDR3 DNA: TGTGCCAGCAGGAAGGGGTCTGGGGCCAACGTCCTGACTTTC; clone size: few; J gene: TRBJ2-6; D gene: -; V gene: TRBV28
CDR3 protein: CATSDRTFDGYTF; CDR3 DNA: TGTGCCACCAGTGACAGGACGTTCGACGGCTACACCTTC; clone size: few; J gene: TRBJ1-2; D gene: -; V gene: TRBV24-1
CDR3 protein: CSAQPGQGTRTTQYF; CDR3 DNA: TGCAGTGCTCAACCGGGACAGGGTACCAGAACTACGCAGTATTTT; clone size: -; J gene: TRBJ2-3; D gene: TRBD1; V gene: TRBV20-1
CDR3 protein: CAISGGPGPQRGSTYNEQFF; CDR3 DNA: TGTGCCATCAGTGGAGGTCCGGGACCGCAGCGGGGGAGCACCTACAATGAGCAGTTCTTC; clone size: -; J gene: TRBJ2-1; D gene: TRBD2; V gene: TRBV10-3
CDR3 protein: CASSQDASTDTQYF; CDR3 DNA: TGTGCCAGCAGCCAAGACGCTTCCACAGATACGCAGTATTTT; clone size: many; J gene: TRBJ2-3; D gene: -; V gene: TRBV4-2
CDR3 protein: CASSLSSGGYNEQFF; CDR3 DNA: TGTGCCAGCAGCCTCTCTAGCGGGGGGTACAATGAGCAGTTCTTC; clone size: many; J gene: TRBJ2-1; D gene: TRBD2; V gene: TRBV12-3/TRBV12-4